The 28 T cell receptor beta chains presented below share a single source sample, sequenced in a study of radiation and T cells in renal cell carcinoma. Profiling relied on immunoSEQ multiplex PCR, and the TCRdb table lists in-frame clones only, not all of them. The sample gives about 130,000 clones, 81% of which show up once; approximately 2% is in the top ten. Time point reported: blood 2 weeks post-SBRT. The treatment is: 15 Gy SBRT to primary tumor, nephrectomy 4 weeks later. The material sequenced was blood, taken from a patient whose treatment included radiotherapy and nephrectomy. Receptors originate from a woman between 55 and 75 years old with renal cell carcinoma.

The rearrangement links TRBV19 to TRBJ2-3, with TRBD1 identical over 7 bases. The germline V gene has CDR1 LNHDA and CDR2 SQIVND (reference sequence). J was trimmed by 2 bases and V by 9 bases; bases with no gene match: 11. This CDR3 is built from 15 residues. In DNA form, the CDR3 reads TGTGCCAGCACAATCACAGGGGCAACCACAGATACGCAGTATTTT. Encoded protein: CASTITGATTDTQYF.

The chain combines TRBV30 with TRBJ2-1, with TRBD2 as a possible D gene (6 bases). The CDR3 is 14 amino acids. Germline CDR1 and CDR2: GTSNPN and SVGIG (reference sequence). Trimming pared 4 bases from V and 5 bases from J, leaving 15 bases between. In DNA, the CDR3 is TGTGCCTGGACTGACCCTAGCGTTAACAATGAGCAGTTCTTC. Residues: CAWTDPSVNNEQFF.

This clone was found many times. At the DNA level, this CDR3 is encoded by other sequences in the same sample as well. J is TRBJ2-3 and V is TRBV19; 7 bases are shared with TRBD1. The CDR3 extends over 14 amino acids. Trimming at V came to 5 bases and at J to 1 base, leaving 3 bases not matched to a gene. CDR1 is LNHDA, CDR2 SQIVND, per germline (reference sequence). CDR3 sequence: CASSPTGGTDTQYF. The CDR3 coding sequence is TGTGCCAGTAGTCCTACAGGGGGCACAGATACGCAGTATTTT.

The V gene is TRBV19, the J gene TRBJ2-7; no clear D gene. There are 12 residues in the CDR3. Between the trimmed V and J ends, which lost 3 bases and 6 bases, there was a span of 9 bases. Germline V gene lookup returns CDR1 LNHDA and CDR2 SQIVND (reference sequence). The CDR3: CASSIEGREQYF. CDR3 coding DNA: TGTGCCAGTAGTATCGAAGGTCGCGAGCAGTACTTC.

As to this clone: Other DNA variants within this sample encode the same CDR3. V and J are TRBV30 and TRBJ1-1; 8 positions match TRBD1. CDR1 is GTSNPN, CDR2 SVGIG, per germline (reference sequence). The V segment lost 3 bases and the J segment 5 bases; nucleotides outside the gene matches: 5. The CDR3 contains 13 residues. This CDR3 reads CAWRSRQGTEAFF. CDR3 DNA: TGTGCCTGGAGGTCCAGACAGGGGACTGAAGCTTTCTTT.

The CDR3 is CASSSISGGTGELFF. CDR3 sequence (DNA): TGTGCCAGCAGCTCCATTAGCGGGGGCACCGGGGAGCTGTTTTTT. The rearrangement uses TRBV7-2 and TRBJ2-2, with 9 bases that match TRBD2. This CDR3 is built from 15 residues. Germline loops: CDR1 SGHTA, CDR2 FQGNSA. V was pared by 4 bases and J by 4 bases, with 4 bases of the junction left unmatched.

The chain carries TRBV28 and TRBJ2-7; perhaps TRBD1 as D (8 bases). V shed 2 bases and J shed 4 bases, with 15 bases lying between them. Germline V gene data show CDR1 as MDHEN and CDR2 as SYDVKM. The CDR3 is 15 residues long. The CDR3, as DNA: TGTGCCAGCAGTTTACGGATACAGGGGGGGTACGAGCAGTACTTC. This codes for CASSLRIQGGYEQYF.

V and J are TRBV19 and TRBJ1-5; the D is unclear. This CDR3 is built from 14 residues. Germline V gene sequence: CDR1 LNHDA, CDR2 SQIVND (reference sequence). The germline V and J ends were trimmed by 4 bases and 15 bases, with 22 bases remaining between them. As DNA, the CDR3 is TGTGCCAGTAGTAATTTTGACTTCTCCTCGCCGCCGCATTTT. Translation gives CASSNFDFSSPPHF. Variable domain in full (rest from reference TRBV19 and TRBJ1-5): DGGITQSPKYLFRKEGQNVTLSCEQNLNHDAMYWYRQDPGQGLRLIYYSQIVNDFQKGDIAEGYSVSREKKESFPLTVTSAQKNPTAFYLCASSNFDFSSPPHFGDGTRLSIL.

CDR3 sequence: CASSSVRWGTAYTGELFF. CDR3 nucleotide sequence: TGTGCCAGCAGCTCCGTCCGTTGGGGGACGGCGTACACCGGGGAGCTGTTTTTT. This chain joins TRBV7-2 and TRBJ2-2; D might be TRBD1 or TRBD2, each matching 5 bases. Looked up from germline, CDR1 is SGHTA and CDR2 is FQGNSA. There are 18 residues in the CDR3. Trimming removed 4 bases at V and 3 bases at J, with 21 bases between.

The genes are TRBV11-3 and TRBJ1-1; weak D call: TRBD1 (5 bases). Per the germline V gene, CDR1 is SGHNT and CDR2 is YENEEA. The germline V and J ends were trimmed by 1 base and 1 base, with 10 bases remaining between them. The CDR3 sequence is 15 residues long. The chain's CDR3 is CASSLGGGGNTEAFF. Written as DNA, the CDR3 is TGTGCCAGCAGCTTAGGTGGCGGGGGGAACACTGAAGCTTTCTTT.

The chain recombines TRBV2 with TRBJ1-3, with no clear D. The CDR3 is made up of 14 amino acids. Germline CDR1 SNHLY, CDR2 FYNNEI. Trimming cost V 4 bases and J 0 bases, with 7 bases left between them. CDR3 sequence: CASSVANSGNTIYF. The CDR3 DNA sequence: TGTGCCAGCAGTGTCGCGAACTCTGGAAACACCATATATTTT.

The rearrangement uses TRBV5-1 and TRBJ2-1, with a weak D call TRBD2 (6 bases). The CDR3 length is 14 residues. Between the trimmed V and J ends, which lost 5 bases and 2 bases, there was a span of 11 bases. From germline, CDR1 is SGHRS and CDR2 YFSETQ. CDR3 DNA: TGCGCCAGCAGAGGGGACTTCCCCTACAATGAGCAGTTCTTC. Translated, it gives CASRGDFPYNEQFF.

This chain uses TRBV5-1 with TRBJ2-5, with 9 bases identical to TRBD1. The CDR3 covers 13 residues. V lost 3 bases and J lost 5; bases outside the gene matches: 2. Germline V gene sequence: CDR1 SGHRS, CDR2 YFSETQ. This CDR3 reads CASSSDRGETQYF. In DNA, the CDR3 is TGCGCCAGCAGCTCCGACAGGGGGGAGACCCAGTACTTC.

The chain employs TRBV6-1 and TRBJ2-7; 8 bases match TRBD1. The CDR3 has 15 residues. Germline-derived CDR1 and CDR2 are MNHNS and SASEGT. Unmatched junction bases numbered 8, after V lost 4 bases and J lost 3 bases. The CDR3 sequence is CASSAYRGSGYEQYF. CDR3 DNA sequence: TGTGCCAGCAGTGCCTACAGGGGGTCGGGCTACGAGCAGTACTTC.

A few counts support this clone. The rearrangement uses TRBV7-9 and TRBJ2-5, with D unclear. Per germline, CDR1 SEHNR and CDR2 FQNEAQ (reference sequence). V was trimmed by 7 bases and J by 1 base, leaving 13 bases between them. This CDR3 contains 14 residues. The CDR3 sequence is CASIENQPQETQYF. Written as DNA, the CDR3 is TGTGCCAGCATCGAAAACCAACCCCAAGAGACCCAGTACTTC.

The V call is TRBV6-5, the J call TRBJ2-2; 8 bases fit TRBD2. Germline lookup yields CDR1 MNHEY and CDR2 SVGAGI. V shed 6 bases, J shed 2 bases, and the junction held 5 bases outside the gene matches. The CDR3 contains 15 residues. This CDR3 reads CASRRSGGNTGELFF. CDR3 sequence (DNA): TGTGCCAGCAGAAGGAGCGGGGGTAACACCGGGGAGCTGTTTTTT.

This chain connects TRBV9 to TRBJ2-1, with TRBD2 identical over 7 bases. Germline values: CDR1 SGDLS, CDR2 YYNGEE. The length of the CDR3 is 17 residues. With 0 bases clipped from V and 4 bases from J, the junction kept 10 bases outside the gene matches. The CDR3 region is CASSVEGSGNLYNEQFF. The DNA for the CDR3 is TGTGCCAGCAGCGTAGAGGGGAGCGGGAATTTATACAATGAGCAGTTCTTC.

The chain joins TRBV28 to TRBJ2-5, with D unclear. Per the germline V gene, CDR1 is MDHEN and CDR2 is SYDVKM. This CDR3 spans 14 amino acids. The germline V and J ends were trimmed by 1 base and 4 bases, with 10 bases remaining between them. Here the CDR3 DNA reads TGTGCCAGCAGTTTATTGCAAGGTTCAGAGACCCAGTACTTC. Amino acid sequence: CASSLLQGSETQYF.

V usage is TRBV28 and J usage is TRBJ2-7; 13 bases line up with TRBD2. There are 15 residues in the CDR3. CDR1 and CDR2 from the germline V gene are MDHEN and SYDVKM. V was pared by 6 bases and J by 2 bases, with 4 bases of the junction left unmatched. The CDR3 nucleotides read TGTGCCAGCAGCCACGGACTAGCGGGGGCCTACGAGCAGTACTTC. It specifies CASSHGLAGAYEQYF.

This chain links TRBV28 with TRBJ1-5, with 7 bases aligning to TRBD1. From germline, CDR1 is MDHEN and CDR2 SYDVKM. The CDR3 consists of 13 residues. V trimming: 10 bases; J trimming: 0 bases; junction bases outside the gene matches: 3. The CDR3 DNA is TGTGCCATGGGACAGAATAGCAATCAGCCCCAGCATTTT. Translation gives CAMGQNSNQPQHF.

V is TRBV18 and J is TRBJ2-2; D could derive from TRBD1 or TRBD2 (6 bases each). This CDR3 spans 16 amino acids. Trimming shortened V by 0 bases and J by 1 base, and 9 bases separated the two germline ends. The germline gives CDR1 KGHSH, CDR2 LQKENI. CDR3 sequence reads: CASSPPGGLNTGELFF. CDR3 nucleotides: TGTGCCAGCTCACCACCGGGGGGCCTGAACACCGGGGAGCTGTTTTTT.

The chain couples TRBV2 to TRBJ2-4; 8 bases align to TRBD1. The CDR3 is 15 residues long. V was pared by 6 bases and J by 4 bases, with 8 bases of the junction left unmatched. The germline CDR1 and CDR2 sequences are SNHLY and FYNNEI. The CDR3 DNA reads as TGTGCCAGCAGGGTCCGTACAGGGGGAAAAAACATTCAGTACTTC. It encodes CASRVRTGGKNIQYF.

V gene TRBV9 combines with J gene TRBJ2-3; 10 bases are shared with TRBD1. The CDR3 contains 17 residues. From germline, CDR1 is SGDLS and CDR2 YYNGEE. With 3 bases clipped from V and 3 bases from J, the junction kept 10 bases outside the gene matches. The CDR3 here is CASSERDRGLRTDTQYF. CDR3 sequence (DNA): TGTGCCAGCAGCGAGAGAGACAGGGGGCTTAGGACAGATACGCAGTATTTT.

The CDR3 reads CASGSLTGGPIVGTDTQYF. In nucleotides, the CDR3 is TGTGCCAGCGGTTCCCTTACGGGAGGGCCAATCGTCGGAACAGATACGCAGTATTTT. This rearrangement joins TRBV27 to TRBJ2-3; TRBD2 matches 8 bases. CDR1 and CDR2 (germline): MNHEY, SMNVEV (reference sequence). The CDR3 covers 19 residues. After removal of 8 bases from V and 3 bases from J, the junction contained 22 bases not matched to a gene.

The V and J genes are TRBV30 and TRBJ2-4, with D uncertain. The length of the CDR3 is 15 residues. The germline gives CDR1 GTSNPN, CDR2 SVGIG (reference sequence). V lost 4 bases and J 0 bases, leaving 13 bases between the germline ends. The CDR3 nucleotides are TGTGCCTGGACCGAAGCCGTTCTAGCCAAAAACATTCAGTACTTC. It encodes CAWTEAVLAKNIQYF.

This chain links TRBV2 with TRBJ1-6; D remains unclear. The CDR3 covers 13 residues. Germline values: CDR1 SNHLY, CDR2 FYNNEI. V gave up 1 base and J gave up 8 bases, with 6 bases separating them. This chain's CDR3 is CASSEGGDSPLHF. CDR3 in DNA: TGTGCCAGCAGTGAAGGCGGAGATTCACCCCTCCACTTT.

The V gene is TRBV5-6, the J gene TRBJ2-1; 7 bases align to TRBD2. Trimming at V came to 5 bases and at J to 1 base, leaving 12 bases not matched to a gene. CDR1 is SGHDT, CDR2 YYEEEE, per germline. This CDR3 region has 17 residues. The CDR3 nucleotides are TGTGCCAGCAGTTTTCCCCTCCTAGCGGCGTCCTACAATGAGCAGTTCTTC. It specifies CASSFPLLAASYNEQFF.

The V call is TRBV7-3, the J call TRBJ2-5; D gene ambiguous. The CDR3 loop spans 13 amino acids. Germline CDR1 reads SGHTA; CDR2 reads FQGTGA. V lost 4 bases and J lost 3, with 9 bases in between. The CDR3 DNA reads TGTGCCAGCAGCTCGAATCTGAAAGAGACCCAGTACTTC. Protein sequence: CASSSNLKETQYF.